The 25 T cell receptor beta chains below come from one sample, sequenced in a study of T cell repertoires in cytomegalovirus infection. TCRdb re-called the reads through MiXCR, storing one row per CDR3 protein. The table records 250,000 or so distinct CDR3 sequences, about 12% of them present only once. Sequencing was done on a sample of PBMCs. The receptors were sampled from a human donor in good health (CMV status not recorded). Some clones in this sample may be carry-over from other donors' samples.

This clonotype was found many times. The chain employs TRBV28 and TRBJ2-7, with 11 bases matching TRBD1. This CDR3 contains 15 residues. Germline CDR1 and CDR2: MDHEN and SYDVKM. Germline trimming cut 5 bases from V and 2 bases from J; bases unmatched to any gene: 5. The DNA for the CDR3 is TGTGCCAGCAGTCATAGGACAGGGGGCACCTACGAGCAGTACTTC. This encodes CASSHRTGGTYEQYF.

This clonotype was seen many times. CDR3: CASSLATGAVTGELFF. CDR3 coding DNA: TGTGCCAGCAGCCTTGCGACAGGGGCGGTCACCGGGGAGCTGTTTTTT. The rearrangement uses TRBV7-2 and TRBJ2-2; 8 nucleotides line up with TRBD1. With 5 bases clipped from V and 4 bases from J, the junction kept 9 bases outside the gene matches. Germline values: CDR1 SGHTA, CDR2 FQGNSA. This CDR3 has 16 residues.

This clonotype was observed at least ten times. This CDR3 is CASRGTSGRIETQYF. CDR3 DNA sequence: TGTGCCAGTAGGGGGACTAGCGGGAGAATTGAGACCCAGTACTTC. The V and J genes are TRBV19 and TRBJ2-5, with TRBD2 matching over 14 bases. Germline values: CDR1 LNHDA, CDR2 SQIVND (reference sequence). The V segment lost 6 bases and the J segment 5 bases; nucleotides outside the gene matches: 5. The CDR3 runs to 15 residues.

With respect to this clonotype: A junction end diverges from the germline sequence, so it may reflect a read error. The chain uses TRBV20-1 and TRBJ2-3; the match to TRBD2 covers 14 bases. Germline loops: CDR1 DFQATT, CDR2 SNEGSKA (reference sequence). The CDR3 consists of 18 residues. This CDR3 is CSATTSGGAEIVTDTQNF. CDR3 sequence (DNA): TGCAGTGCTACGACTAGCGGGGGGGCCGAGATCGTCACAGATACGCAGAATTTT.

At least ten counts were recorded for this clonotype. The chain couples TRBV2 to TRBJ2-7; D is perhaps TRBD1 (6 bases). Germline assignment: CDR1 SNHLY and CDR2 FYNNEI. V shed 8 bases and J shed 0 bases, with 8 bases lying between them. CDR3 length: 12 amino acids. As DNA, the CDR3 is TGTGCCAGCCAGGGGTCCTCCTACGAGCAGTACTTC. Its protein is CASQGSSYEQYF.

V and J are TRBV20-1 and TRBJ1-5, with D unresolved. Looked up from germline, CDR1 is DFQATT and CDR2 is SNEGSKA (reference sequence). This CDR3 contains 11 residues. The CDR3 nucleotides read TGCTCCATAGCAGGCCCCGGGCCCCAGCATTTT. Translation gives CSIAGPGPQHF.

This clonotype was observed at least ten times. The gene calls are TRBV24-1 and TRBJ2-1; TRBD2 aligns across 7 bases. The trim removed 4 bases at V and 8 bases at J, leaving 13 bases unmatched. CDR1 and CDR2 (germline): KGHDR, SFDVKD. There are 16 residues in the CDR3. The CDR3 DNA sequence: TGTGCCACCAGTGACCGAATAGCGGGCCGAAGCGATGAGCAGTTCTTC. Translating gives CATSDRIAGRSDEQFF.

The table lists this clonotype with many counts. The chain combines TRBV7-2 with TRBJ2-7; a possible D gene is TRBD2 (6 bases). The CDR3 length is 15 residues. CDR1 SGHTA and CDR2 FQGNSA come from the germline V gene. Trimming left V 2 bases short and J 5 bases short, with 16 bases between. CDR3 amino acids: CASSLLEGIRNEQYF. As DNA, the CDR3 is TGTGCCAGCAGCTTATTGGAGGGGATCAGGAACGAGCAGTACTTC.

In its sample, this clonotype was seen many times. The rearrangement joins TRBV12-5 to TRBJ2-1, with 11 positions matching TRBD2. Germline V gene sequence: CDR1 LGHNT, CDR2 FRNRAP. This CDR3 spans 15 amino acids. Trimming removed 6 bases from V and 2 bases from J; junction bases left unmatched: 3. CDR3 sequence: CASGPGLAAYNEQFF. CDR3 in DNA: TGTGCTAGTGGGCCGGGACTAGCGGCCTACAATGAGCAGTTCTTC.

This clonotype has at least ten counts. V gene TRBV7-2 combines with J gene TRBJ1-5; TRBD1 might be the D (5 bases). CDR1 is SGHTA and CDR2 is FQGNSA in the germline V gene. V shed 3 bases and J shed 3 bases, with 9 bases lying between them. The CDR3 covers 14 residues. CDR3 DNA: TGTGCCAGCAGCTTTAGACAGACCAATCAGCCCCAGCATTTT. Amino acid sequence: CASSFRQTNQPQHF.

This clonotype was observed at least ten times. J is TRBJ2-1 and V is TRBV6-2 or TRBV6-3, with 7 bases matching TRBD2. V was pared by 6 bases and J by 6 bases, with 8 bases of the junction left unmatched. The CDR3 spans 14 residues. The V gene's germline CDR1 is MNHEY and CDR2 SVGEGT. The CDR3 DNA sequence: TGTGCCAGCAGATCTCCGGGACTACCCAATGAGCAGTTCTTC. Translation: CASRSPGLPNEQFF.

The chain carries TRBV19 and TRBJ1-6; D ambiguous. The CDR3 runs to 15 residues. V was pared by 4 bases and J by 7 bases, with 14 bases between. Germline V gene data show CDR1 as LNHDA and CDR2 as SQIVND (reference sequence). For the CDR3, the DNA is TGTGCCAGTAGTACATTGGACGGCCCAAATTCACCCCTCCACTTT. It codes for CASSTLDGPNSPLHF.

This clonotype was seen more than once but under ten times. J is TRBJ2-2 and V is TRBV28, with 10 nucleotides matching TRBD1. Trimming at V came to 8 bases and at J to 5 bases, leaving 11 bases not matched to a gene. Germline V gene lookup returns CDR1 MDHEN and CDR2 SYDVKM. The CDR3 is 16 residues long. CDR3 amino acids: CASCPLTGGFTGELFF. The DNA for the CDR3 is TGTGCCAGCTGTCCTCTGACAGGGGGCTTTACCGGGGAGCTGTTTTTT.

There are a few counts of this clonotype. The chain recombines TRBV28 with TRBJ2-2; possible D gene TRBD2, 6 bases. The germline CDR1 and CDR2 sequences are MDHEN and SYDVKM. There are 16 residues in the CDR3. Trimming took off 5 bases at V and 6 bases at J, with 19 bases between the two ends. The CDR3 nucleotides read TGTGCCAGCAGTGGAGGGACGGGTTCTATTCCCGGGGAGCTGTTTTTT. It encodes CASSGGTGSIPGELFF.

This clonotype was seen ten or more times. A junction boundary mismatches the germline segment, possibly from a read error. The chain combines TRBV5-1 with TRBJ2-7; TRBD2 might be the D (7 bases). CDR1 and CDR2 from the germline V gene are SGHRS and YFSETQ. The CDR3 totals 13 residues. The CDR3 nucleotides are TGCGCCAGCAGTTTGGGGGGGGGCGGCGAGCAGTACTTC. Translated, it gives CASSLGGGGEQYF. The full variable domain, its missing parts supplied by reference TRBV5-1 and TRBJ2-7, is KAGVTQTPRYLIKTRGQQVTLSCSPISGHRSVSWYQQTPGQGLQFLFEYFSETQRNKGNFPGRFSGRQFSNSRSEMNVSTLELGDSALYLCASSLGGGGEQYFGPGTRLTVT.

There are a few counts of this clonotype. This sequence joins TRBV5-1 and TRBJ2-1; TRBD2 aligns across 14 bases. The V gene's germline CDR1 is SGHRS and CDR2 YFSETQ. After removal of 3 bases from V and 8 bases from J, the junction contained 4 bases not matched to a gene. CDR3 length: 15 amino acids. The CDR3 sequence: CASSSGTSGRDEQFF. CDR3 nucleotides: TGCGCCAGCAGCTCCGGGACTAGCGGGAGAGATGAGCAGTTCTTC.

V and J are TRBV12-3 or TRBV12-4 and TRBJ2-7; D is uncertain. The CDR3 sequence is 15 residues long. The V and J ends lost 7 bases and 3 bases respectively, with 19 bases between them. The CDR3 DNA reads TGTGCCAGCACCCGAACCCCGGACGGCGGCTACGAGCAGTACTTC. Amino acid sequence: CASTRTPDGGYEQYF.

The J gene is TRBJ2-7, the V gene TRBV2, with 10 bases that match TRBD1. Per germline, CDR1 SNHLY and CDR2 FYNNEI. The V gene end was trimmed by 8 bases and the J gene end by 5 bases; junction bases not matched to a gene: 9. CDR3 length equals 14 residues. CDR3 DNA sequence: TGTGCCAGCGAGGCTGGGACAGGGGACCACGAGCAGTACTTC. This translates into CASEAGTGDHEQYF.

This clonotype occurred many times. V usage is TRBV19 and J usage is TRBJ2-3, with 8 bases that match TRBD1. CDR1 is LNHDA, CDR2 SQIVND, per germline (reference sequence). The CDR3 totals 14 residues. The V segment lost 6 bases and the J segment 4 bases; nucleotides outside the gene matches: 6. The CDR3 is CASSRSQGADTQYF. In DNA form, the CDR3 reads TGTGCCAGTAGCCGATCACAGGGGGCAGATACGCAGTATTTT.

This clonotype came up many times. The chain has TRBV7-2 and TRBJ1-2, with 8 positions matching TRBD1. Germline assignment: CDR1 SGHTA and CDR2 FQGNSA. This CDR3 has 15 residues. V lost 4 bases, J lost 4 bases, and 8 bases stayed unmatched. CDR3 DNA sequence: TGTGCCAGCAGCTCCTCGACAGGGGAAGTCTATGGCTACACCTTC. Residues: CASSSSTGEVYGYTF.

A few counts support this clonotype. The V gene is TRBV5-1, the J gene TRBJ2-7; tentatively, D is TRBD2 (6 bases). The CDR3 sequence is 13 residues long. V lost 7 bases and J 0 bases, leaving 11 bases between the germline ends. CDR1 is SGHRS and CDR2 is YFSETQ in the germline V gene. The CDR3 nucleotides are TGCGCCAGCCCGACCGGGAGCTCCTACGAGCAGTACTTC. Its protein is CASPTGSSYEQYF.

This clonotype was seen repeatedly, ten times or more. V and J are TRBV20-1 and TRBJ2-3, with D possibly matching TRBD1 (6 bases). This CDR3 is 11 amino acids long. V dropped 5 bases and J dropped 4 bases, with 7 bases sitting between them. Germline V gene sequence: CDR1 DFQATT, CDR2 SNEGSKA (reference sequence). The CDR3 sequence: CSAYRADTQYF. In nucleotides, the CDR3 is TGCAGTGCTTACAGGGCAGATACGCAGTATTTT.

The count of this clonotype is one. CDR3 in amino acids: CSASFSPNYGSPLHF. CDR3 in DNA: TGCAGTGCTAGCTTCAGCCCTAATTATGGTTCACCCCTCCACTTT. This chain uses TRBV20-1 with TRBJ1-6; D not resolved. This CDR3 has 15 residues. With 3 bases removed from V and 9 bases from J, the gap between germline ends came to 18 bases. Germline loops: CDR1 DFQATT, CDR2 SNEGSKA (reference sequence).

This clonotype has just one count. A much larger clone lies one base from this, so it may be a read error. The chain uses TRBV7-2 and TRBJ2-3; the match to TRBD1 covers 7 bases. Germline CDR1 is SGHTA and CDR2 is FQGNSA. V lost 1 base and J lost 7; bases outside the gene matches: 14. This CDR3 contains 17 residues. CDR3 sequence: CASSLEGAVALLYTQYF. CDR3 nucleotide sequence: TGTGCCAGCAGCTTAGAGGGGGCGGTGGCACTCTTATATACGCAGTATTTT.

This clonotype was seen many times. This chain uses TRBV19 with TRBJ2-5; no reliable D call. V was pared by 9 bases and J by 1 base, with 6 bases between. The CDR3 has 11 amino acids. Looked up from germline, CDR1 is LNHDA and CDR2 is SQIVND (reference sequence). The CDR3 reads CASSTQETQYF. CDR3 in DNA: TGTGCCAGCAGCACCCAAGAGACCCAGTACTTC.